This T cell receptor (beta chain) comes out of a study of T-cell memory formation after mild COVID-19. As for the study in general: In these data, TCR clusters were largely donor specific. Study-wide results and limits: CD4/CD8 balance characterized clones contracting day 15 to 85, and CD4+ skew characterized later expanders. CD4+ clones that contracted lay mainly in CM and EM; CD8+ ones lay in EMRA.

Trimming shortened V by 1 base and J by 7 bases, and 8 bases separated the two germline ends. Germline values: CDR1 MNHEY, CDR2 SVGEGT. CDR3 size: 13 residues. This clonotype has at least ten counts. The antigen remains unidentified. TCRalpha and TCRbeta libraries used 5'RACE with constant-segment primers and UMIs. TCRdb reprocessed the 5' RACE reads via MiXCR and lists one record per CDR3 protein. The sample has about 290,000 distinct CDR3 sequences, about a sixth seen once; the top ten hold over 20%. This chain uses TRBV6-2 or TRBV6-3 with TRBJ2-4; no clear D gene. Specimen: PBMCs or a T cell subset sorted from them (not recorded which). The receptor's source is a young man who had mild COVID-19 (a few samples of this study predate the infection). Cell type and time point are not known. The CDR3 here is CASSYWFGNIQYF. CDR3 in DNA: TGTGCCAGCAGTTACTGGTTTGGTAACATTCAGTACTTC.